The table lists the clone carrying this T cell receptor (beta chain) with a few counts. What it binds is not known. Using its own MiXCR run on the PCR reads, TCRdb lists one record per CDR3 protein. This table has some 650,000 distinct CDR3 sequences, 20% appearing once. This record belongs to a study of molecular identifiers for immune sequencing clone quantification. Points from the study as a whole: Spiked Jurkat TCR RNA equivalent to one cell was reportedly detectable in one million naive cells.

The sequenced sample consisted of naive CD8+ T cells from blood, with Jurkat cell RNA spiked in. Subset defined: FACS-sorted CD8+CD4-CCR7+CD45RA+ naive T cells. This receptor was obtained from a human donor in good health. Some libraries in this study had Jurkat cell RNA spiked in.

This CDR3 is CASSLAGTGYDSYEQYF. The CDR3 region has the DNA TGTGCCAGCAGCTTGGCAGGGACAGGGTACGACTCCTACGAGCAGTACTTC. V gene TRBV5-6 combines with J gene TRBJ2-7, with 9 bases fitting TRBD1. In germline, CDR1 is SGHDT, CDR2 YYEEEE. The CDR3 length is 17 residues. V shed 0 bases and J 0 bases; nucleotides not matched to a gene: 7. The full variable domain, rest sourced from reference TRBV5-6 and TRBJ2-7, is DAGVTQSPTHLIKTRGQQVTLRCSPKSGHDTVSWYQQALGQGPQFIFQYYEEEERQRGNFPDRFSGHQFPNYSSELNVNALLLGDSALYLCASSLAGTGYDSYEQYFGPGTRLTVT.